The 6 T cell receptor beta chains given below trace back to one sample, sequenced in a study of blood T cells in healthy people across ages. Primers used in a second PCR of roughly 6 to 12 cycles were a sample-barcoded 5' primer and a J-beta primer mix. One entry per CDR3 protein, called by TCRdb with MiXCR from the 5' RACE reads. The profile shows fewer than 2,000,000 distinct CDR3 sequences, approximately 39% of them singletons. Sequenced sample: blood. Source of these receptors: a human donor in good health.

V and J are TRBV15 and TRBJ1-5; TRBD1 aligns across 7 bases. This CDR3 spans 15 amino acids. The V gene end was trimmed by 0 bases and the J gene end by 4 bases; junction bases not matched to a gene: 3. Germline assignment: CDR1 LNHNV and CDR2 YYDKDF (reference sequence). CDR3 in DNA: TGTGCCACCAGCAGAGACACAGGGGTAAATCAGCCCCAGCATTTT. It translates to CATSRDTGVNQPQHF.

This sequence joins TRBV12-3 or TRBV12-4 and TRBJ2-3; TRBD1 is a possible D gene (6 bases). This CDR3 spans 15 amino acids. V was clipped by 0 bases and J by 3 bases, with 10 bases between them. Here the CDR3 DNA reads TGTGCCAGCAGTTTAGCACAGGGTAGAACAGATACGCAGTATTTT. Protein sequence: CASSLAQGRTDTQYF.

This clonotype was recorded only once. The chain uses TRBV5-8 and TRBJ2-7; D is tentatively TRBD1 or TRBD2 (6 bases each). Germline loops: CDR1 SGHTS, CDR2 YDEGEE. V gave up 2 bases and J gave up 1 base, with 13 bases separating them. The CDR3 extends over 15 amino acids. CDR3: CASSLWGARSYEQYF. In DNA, the CDR3 is TGTGCCAGCAGCTTATGGGGGGCGAGGTCCTACGAGCAGTACTTC.

This clonotype has a handful of counts. A much bigger clone sits one base away, suggesting this may be a read error. V gene TRBV7-2 combines with J gene TRBJ1-6; D unclear. The CDR3 length is 15 residues. Germline V gene lookup returns CDR1 SGHTA and CDR2 FQGNSA. V lost 2 bases to trimming and J lost 7 bases, with 12 bases between them. CDR3 in DNA: TGTGCCAGCAGCTTAAATCGAGGAAGCAATTCACCCCTCCACTTT. Residues: CASSLNRGSNSPLHF.

CDR3 region: CSATLPPETQYF. CDR3 nucleotides: TGCAGTGCTACCCTCCCTCCGGAGACCCAGTACTTC. The J gene is TRBJ2-4, the V gene TRBV20-1, with no clear D. The end of the DNA aligns better with TRBJ2-5, so the J call may be wrong. Per germline, CDR1 DFQATT and CDR2 SNEGSKA (reference sequence). The CDR3 totals 12 residues.

The chain recombines TRBV20-1 with TRBJ2-7, with TRBD1 identical over 7 bases. Germline V gene sequence: CDR1 DFQATT, CDR2 SNEGSKA (reference sequence). The CDR3 consists of 15 residues. J gave up 6 bases and V 2 bases, and 13 bases lay outside the gene matches. The CDR3, as DNA: TGCAGTGCTAGAAAGGGTCGGGCAGGGGGTTCCGAGCAGTACTTC. This codes for CSARKGRAGGSEQYF.